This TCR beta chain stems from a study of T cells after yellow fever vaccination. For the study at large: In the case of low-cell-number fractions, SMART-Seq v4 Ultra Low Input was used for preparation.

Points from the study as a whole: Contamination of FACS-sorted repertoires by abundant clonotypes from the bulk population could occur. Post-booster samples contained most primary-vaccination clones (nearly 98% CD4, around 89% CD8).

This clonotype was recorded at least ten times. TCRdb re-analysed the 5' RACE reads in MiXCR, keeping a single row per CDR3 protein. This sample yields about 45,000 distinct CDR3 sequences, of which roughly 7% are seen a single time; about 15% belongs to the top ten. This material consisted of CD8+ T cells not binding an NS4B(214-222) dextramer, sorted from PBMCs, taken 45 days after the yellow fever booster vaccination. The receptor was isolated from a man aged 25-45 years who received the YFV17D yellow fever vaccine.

CDR3 amino acids: CASETGTGLTGELFF. The CDR3 DNA reads TGTGCCAGCGAAACCGGGACAGGGTTAACCGGGGAGCTGTTTTTT. The rearrangement uses TRBV12-3 or TRBV12-4 and TRBJ2-2; 9 nucleotides line up with TRBD1. Trimming removed 8 bases from V and 5 bases from J; junction bases left unmatched: 9. CDR3 length: 15 residues.